Each of the 28 T cell receptor beta chains below was sequenced from the same sample in a study of CD8+CD57+ T cells in acquired aplastic anemia. Only patients with CD8+CD57+ cell expansion on flow cytometry were chosen for sequencing. Profiles of TCR beta VDJ and CDR3 were generated from a genomic DNA template. TCRdb analysed the reads with MiXCR anew, one entry per CDR3 protein. Counted here are a few hundred thousand distinct CDR3 sequences, almost 50% occurring once; the ten biggest clones make up just under 20%. Sample: sorted CD4+, CD8+, or CD8+CD57+ T cells (not recorded which) from PBMCs. All receptors derive from a human donor with aplastic anemia.

This clonotype has at least ten counts. The CDR3, as DNA: TGTGCCAGCAGTGTCGACAGGGCAACTAATGAAAAACTGTTTTTT. Its protein is CASSVDRATNEKLFF. The chain has TRBV2 and TRBJ1-4, with 7 bases fitting TRBD1. V shed 4 bases, J shed 0 bases, and the junction held 2 bases outside the gene matches. The CDR3 extends over 15 amino acids. Per germline, CDR1 SNHLY and CDR2 FYNNEI.

Notes on this clonotype: A much larger clone sits a single nucleotide away, making a read error possible. V and J are TRBV5-1 and TRBJ1-5, with 10 bases that match TRBD1. This CDR3 region has 15 residues. The V gene's germline CDR1 is SGHRS and CDR2 YFSETQ. CDR3 sequence (DNA): TGCGCCGGCAGCTTGGACAGGGGGGCCAATCAGCCCCAGCATTTT. Amino acids: CAGSLDRGANQPQHF.

This clonotype was counted ten times or more. The V call is TRBV2, the J call TRBJ1-5; possible D gene TRBD1, 6 bases. The CDR3 totals 15 residues. V lost 6 bases, J lost 0 bases, and 12 bases lay in between. Germline CDR1 reads SNHLY; CDR2 reads FYNNEI. DNA of the CDR3: TGTGCCAGCAGCTGGGACACGGCTAGCAATCAGCCCCAGCATTTT. Residues: CASSWDTASNQPQHF.

A few counts support this clonotype. The CDR3 bases are TGTGCCAGCAGCTTCGCAGGGAGTAATCAGCCCCAGTACTTC. This sequence encodes CASSFAGSNQPQYF. The V gene is TRBV7-8, the J gene TRBJ2-5; the D gene could be TRBD1 or TRBD2 (5 bases each). Germline V CDR1 and CDR2: SGHVS, FQNEAQ. The CDR3 extends over 14 amino acids. V was cut by 3 bases and J by 9 bases, with 17 bases left in between. The complete variable domain, with remaining parts taken from reference TRBV7-8 and TRBJ2-5, reads GAGVSQSPRYKVAKRGQDVALRCDPISGHVSLFWYQQALGQGPEFLTYFQNEAQLDKSGLPSDRFFAERPEGSVSTLKIQRTQQEDSAVYLCASSFAGSNQPQYFGPGTRLLVL.

V and J are TRBV6-1 and TRBJ1-2, with a tentative D call TRBD1 (5 bases). V lost 4 bases and J 4 bases, leaving 13 bases between the germline ends. The length of the CDR3 is 14 residues. Germline loops: CDR1 MNHNS, CDR2 SASEGT. The CDR3 loop is CASSAGEGGYGYTF. DNA of the CDR3: TGTGCCAGCAGTGCGGGGGAGGGTGGCTATGGCTACACCTTC.

This clonotype was counted ten times or more. The chain links TRBV20-1 to TRBJ2-2; D might be TRBD1 or TRBD2, each matching 5 bases. V lost 5 bases to trimming and J lost 1 base, with 11 bases between them. The germline V gene has CDR1 DFQATT and CDR2 SNEGSKA (reference sequence). The length of the CDR3 is 14 residues. CDR3 sequence: CSARGTWNTGELFF. Here the CDR3 DNA reads TGCAGTGCTCGGGGCACCTGGAACACCGGGGAGCTGTTTTTT.

This chain uses TRBV28 with TRBJ1-5; no reliable D call. The germline gives CDR1 MDHEN, CDR2 SYDVKM. This CDR3 is 13 amino acids long. Trimming pared 6 bases from V and 1 base from J, leaving 7 bases between. CDR3 DNA sequence: TGTGCCAGCAGGTACAGAAGCAATCAGCCCCAGCATTTT. It yields the protein CASRYRSNQPQHF.

On this clonotype itself: The germline gene is not matched at one end of the junction; a read error may be the cause. V usage is TRBV19 and J usage is TRBJ1-6; D gene uncertain. The CDR3 has 13 residues. Germline loops: CDR1 LNHDA, CDR2 SQIVND (reference sequence). The DNA for the CDR3 is TGTGCCAGCCGACATGGGTATAATTCACCCCTTCACTTT. This gives the protein CASRHGYNSPLHF.

This clonotype has a count of ten or more. The chain uses TRBV5-1 and TRBJ1-1, with D possibly matching TRBD1 (5 bases). The germline V gene has CDR1 SGHRS and CDR2 YFSETQ. This CDR3 is built from 16 residues. The V end was cut by 0 bases, the J end by 4 bases, with 16 bases between. This CDR3 is CASSLGGARSSTEAFF. Written as DNA, the CDR3 is TGCGCCAGCAGCTTGGGCGGGGCGCGAAGTTCCACTGAAGCTTTCTTT.

The table lists this clonotype with a few counts. The J gene is TRBJ1-4, the V gene TRBV7-2, with D tentatively TRBD1 (6 bases). Germline assignment: CDR1 SGHTA and CDR2 FQGNSA. Trimming pared 3 bases from V and 3 bases from J, leaving 11 bases between. This CDR3 spans 15 amino acids. The CDR3: CASSLMTGSNEKLFF. Here the CDR3 DNA reads TGTGCCAGCAGCTTGATGACAGGATCTAATGAAAAACTGTTTTTT.

This chain connects TRBV7-9 to TRBJ2-7; 13 bases line up with TRBD2. Germline V gene sequence: CDR1 SEHNR, CDR2 FQNEAQ (reference sequence). There are 15 residues in the CDR3. Losses at the gene ends were 5 bases for V and 4 bases for J; bases not matched to a gene: 5. CDR3 nucleotides: TGTGCCAGCAGCCAAGGACTAGCGGGGGTTTACGAGCAGTACTTC. Translation gives CASSQGLAGVYEQYF.

Here the CDR3 reads CASSLASGDGNTEAFF. The CDR3 DNA is TGTGCCAGCAGCTTAGCGTCCGGGGATGGAAACACTGAAGCTTTCTTT. This chain uses TRBV7-6 with TRBJ1-1; D is unclear. Germline V gene lookup returns CDR1 SGHVS and CDR2 FNYEAQ. V gave up 0 bases and J gave up 2 bases, with 13 bases separating them. CDR3 size: 16 residues.

Comments on this clonotype: Germline and junction disagree at one end, which may indicate a read error. The V call is TRBV10-3, the J call TRBJ1-2; 8 bases agree with TRBD1. The CDR3 sequence is 17 residues long. CDR1 and CDR2 (germline): ENHRY, SYGVKD. The CDR3 nucleotides are TGTGCCAGCAGTGAGACCGGGACAGGACGGATCAACTATGGCTACACCTTC. This gives the protein CASSETGTGRINYGYTF.

This clonotype appeared many times. This rearrangement joins TRBV20-1 to TRBJ2-3; D not certain. V was shortened by 0 bases and J by 2 bases, with 12 bases between the two germline ends. There are 15 residues in the CDR3. Germline lookup yields CDR1 DFQATT and CDR2 SNEGSKA (reference sequence). The CDR3 DNA sequence: TGCAGTGCTAGAGATACGGTAGCCACCACAGATACGCAGTATTTT. It is translated as CSARDTVATTDTQYF.

In its sample, this clonotype was seen many times. The rearrangement uses TRBV10-3 and TRBJ2-5, with TRBD1 matching 11 bases. The CDR3 loop spans 14 amino acids. The V segment lost 2 bases and the J segment 4 bases; nucleotides outside the gene matches: 0. Germline-derived CDR1 and CDR2 are ENHRY and SYGVKD. The CDR3 DNA sequence: TGTGCCATCAGTGAGGGACAGGGGGCAGAGACCCAGTACTTC. Translated, it gives CAISEGQGAETQYF.

The CDR3 nucleotides read TGTGCCAGCACGATCGAATCTAATTCACCCCTCCACTTT. Encoded protein: CASTIESNSPLHF. The chain uses TRBV2 and TRBJ1-6; no reliable D call. There are 13 residues in the CDR3. The V gene lost 7 bases and the J gene lost 6 bases, with 10 bases spanning the gap. Germline V gene lookup returns CDR1 SNHLY and CDR2 FYNNEI. The full variable domain, rest sourced from reference TRBV2 and TRBJ1-6, is EPEVTQTPSHQVTQMGQEVILRCVPISNHLYFYWYRQILGQKVEFLVSFYNNEISEKSEIFDDQFSVERPDGSNFTLKIRSTKLEDSAMYFCASTIESNSPLHFGNGTRLTVT.

This rearrangement joins TRBV7-2 to TRBJ1-6; D possibly corresponds to TRBD1 (5 bases). The CDR3 totals 15 residues. V gave up 5 bases and J gave up 9 bases, with 17 bases separating them. Germline V gene lookup returns CDR1 SGHTA and CDR2 FQGNSA. The CDR3 here is CASSVDIGVGSPLHF. DNA of the CDR3: TGTGCCAGCAGCGTGGACATTGGGGTTGGTTCACCCCTCCACTTT.

This clonotype was detected many times. This chain connects TRBV24-1 to TRBJ1-5; the D gene is possibly TRBD1 (6 bases). The length of the CDR3 is 17 residues. The V gene lost 3 bases and the J gene lost 0 bases, with 14 bases spanning the gap. Looked up from germline, CDR1 is KGHDR and CDR2 is SFDVKD. This chain's CDR3 is CATSDGKQGHSNQPQHF. The CDR3 coding sequence is TGTGCCACCAGTGATGGAAAACAGGGCCATAGCAATCAGCCCCAGCATTTT.

The gene calls are TRBV20-1 and TRBJ2-5, with D possibly being TRBD1 (7 bases). This CDR3 spans 15 amino acids. Germline CDR1 is DFQATT and CDR2 is SNEGSKA (reference sequence). The V end lost 6 bases, the J end lost 5 bases, and 22 bases lay between the germline ends. This chain's CDR3 is CSASETKTGRETQYF. CDR3 coding DNA: TGCAGTGCCAGCGAGACTAAGACAGGGAGGGAGACCCAGTACTTC.

The chain couples TRBV7-3 to TRBJ2-5, with D hard to call. The germline CDR1 and CDR2 sequences are SGHTA and FQGTGA. The CDR3 spans 13 residues. V was shortened by 0 bases and J by 1 base, with 3 bases between the two germline ends. The CDR3 protein is CASSLTVQETQYF. In DNA form, the CDR3 reads TGTGCCAGCAGCTTAACGGTCCAAGAGACCCAGTACTTC.

There are many counts of this clonotype. The chain uses TRBV7-9 and TRBJ1-1, with D tentatively TRBD1 (6 bases). The ends were cut back, 3 bases at V and 0 bases at J, with 17 bases in the middle. The germline gives CDR1 SEHNR, CDR2 FQNEAQ (reference sequence). The CDR3 contains 17 residues. The CDR3 nucleotides read TGTGCCAGCAGCTTTTCCCGGCCCGGGGGCATGAACACTGAAGCTTTCTTT. Encoded protein: CASSFSRPGGMNTEAFF.

The chain combines TRBV7-2 with TRBJ2-1; TRBD2 agrees at 8 bases. The CDR3 runs to 14 residues. The V and J ends lost 2 bases and 4 bases, in that order; junction bases with no gene match: 1. CDR1 is SGHTA and CDR2 is FQGNSA in the germline V gene. In DNA, the CDR3 is TGTGCCAGCAGCTTACTAGCGGGTTACAATGAGCAGTTCTTC. Its translation: CASSLLAGYNEQFF. Combining the CDR3 with reference TRBV7-2 and TRBJ2-1 gives the whole variable domain GAGVSQSPSNKVTEKGKDVELRCDPISGHTALYWYRQSLGQGLEFLIYFQGNSAPDKSGLPSDRFSAERTGGSVSTLTIQRTQQEDSAVYLCASSLLAGYNEQFFGPGTRLTVL.

This clonotype was counted many times. V is TRBV19 and J is TRBJ2-7; the match to TRBD1 covers 9 bases. The CDR3 runs to 13 residues. The V and J ends lost 3 bases and 5 bases, in that order; junction bases with no gene match: 2. Germline V CDR1 and CDR2: LNHDA, SQIVND (reference sequence). The CDR3 loop is CASSIWDRDEQYF. In DNA, the CDR3 is TGTGCCAGTAGTATTTGGGACAGGGACGAGCAGTACTTC.

The CDR3 sequence is CASAPIAGGQETQYF. The CDR3, as DNA: TGTGCCAGCGCGCCAATAGCGGGGGGCCAAGAGACCCAGTACTTC. V gene TRBV7-3 combines with J gene TRBJ2-5; 10 bases line up with TRBD2. CDR3 length: 15 amino acids. With 8 bases clipped from V and 1 base from J, the junction kept 7 bases outside the gene matches. The V gene's germline CDR1 is SGHTA and CDR2 FQGTGA.

Notes on this clonotype: The conserved phenylalanine or tryptophan is not found at the CDR3 terminus, so this likely reflects a read error. It is unclear where the CDR3 begins or ends on the DNA, so no DNA is shown, and the CDR3 is as TCRdb lists it. The V and J genes are TRBV10-2 and TRBJ2-2; the table's D call, TRBD1, has no DNA check behind it. Germline V gene lookup returns CDR1 WSHSY and CDR2 SAAADI. Inclusive of both ends, the CDR3 amounts to 11 amino acids. The CDR3 spells CASSEGDRAHL.

The gene calls are TRBV15 and TRBJ2-1; D may match TRBD1 or TRBD2 (5 bases each). V shed 1 base and J shed 3 bases, with 13 bases lying between them. The CDR3 contains 16 residues. In germline, CDR1 is LNHNV, CDR2 YYDKDF (reference sequence). The CDR3 DNA reads as TGTGCCACCAGCAGAGTTTCGGGACCCCTCTACAATGAGCAGTTCTTC. Its protein is CATSRVSGPLYNEQFF.

The V and J genes are TRBV20-1 and TRBJ2-3; D might be TRBD2 (6 bases). The ends were cut back, 3 bases at V and 3 bases at J, with 16 bases in the middle. Germline V gene data show CDR1 as DFQATT and CDR2 as SNEGSKA (reference sequence). The CDR3 is made up of 15 amino acids. CDR3 loop: CSASRGGVRTDTQYF. In DNA form, the CDR3 reads TGCAGTGCTAGTAGGGGCGGGGTTAGGACAGATACGCAGTATTTT.

This clonotype was detected ten times or more. This rearrangement joins TRBV2 to TRBJ1-2, with D hard to call. Germline V gene sequence: CDR1 SNHLY, CDR2 FYNNEI. The CDR3 has 13 residues. Trimming cost V 4 bases and J 4 bases, with 10 bases left between them. The CDR3 reads CASSGMTVYGYTF. CDR3 coding DNA: TGTGCCAGCAGTGGAATGACCGTCTATGGCTACACCTTC.